This TCR beta chain came from a study of T cell clonality in common variable immunodeficiency. TCRdb's copy holds only in-frame clones and misses some; the assay was immunoSEQ multiplex PCR. The sample includes about 34,000 clones, none of them occurring once. This clone was counted ten times or more. Its specificity is not known. The CDR3 end lies 3 residues beyond the end of the read and is filled in from the germline J gene. This CDR3 contains 14 residues. Deletions cut 5 bases from V and 6 bases from J, with 13 bases between. Per the germline V gene, CDR1 is LNHDA and CDR2 is SQIVND (reference sequence). Findings and limits, study-wide: In common variable immunodeficiency, TCR beta chains reportedly carried fewer deletions and N-nucleotide insertions.

The TCR comes from a human donor with common variable immunodeficiency. The sample was peripheral blood mononuclear cells. This rearrangement joins TRBV19 to TRBJ2-2; D may be TRBD2 (6 bases). The DNA read from the CDR3 is TGTGCCAGTAGTTCGACCAGGAGGGCCGGGGAG. Translation: CASSSTRRAGE. The whole CDR3 protein is CASSSTRRAGELFF.